This T cell receptor (beta chain) was observed in a study of T cell changes during pregnancy in multiple sclerosis (dated by TCRdb to between 2018 and 2020). With regard to the full study: The study examined how the T cell repertoire changed over the course of pregnancy in women with multiple sclerosis.

The CDR3, from cysteine to phenylalanine, totals 14 residues. Of all the DNA, just the CDR3 is kept, 42 bases in frame from base 1. According to the germline V gene, CDR1 reads SGHNT and CDR2 reads YENEEA. V and J lose 5 bases and 4 bases, and a span of 14 bases separates them. The library was obtained by the immunoSEQ multiplex PCR assay. Here the immuneACCESS table is served through TCRdb, limited to in-frame sequences with V and J called. Missing clones are a known gap in these copies; in checked studies unresolved V genes cover under half, and the rest lacks a known reason. Within this sample are more than 35,000 clones, with around 90% of them counted one time only. The biggest ten clones account for approximately 0.5% of the sample. Concerning this clone: This receptor's antigen is unknown. No qualities accompany the bases; no much larger clone lies one base away.

The sample in question was CD4+ T cells from peripheral blood mononuclear cells, obtained in the second trimester of pregnancy. The TCR originated in a female donor with multiple sclerosis, enrolled in a pregnancy study. The chain is made from TRBV11-3 and TRBJ1-1; no D gene call is confident. CDR3 loop: CASSHPNEGTEAFF. Read as DNA, the sequence is TGTGCCAGCAGCCATCCCAACGAGGGCACTGAAGCTTTCTTT.